The clone carrying this TCR beta chain appeared many times. Its specificity is not known. The sample is drawn from a study of post-analysis software for immune sequencing data. Study-wide context: Relapsing-remitting, secondary progressive and progressive-relapsing forms of multiple sclerosis all featured among disease courses.

Study observations and caveats: About five TRBV segments, including TRBV5-6, TRBV5-1 and TRBV20-1, were more frequent in patients than controls. Batch-matched samples strongly co-clustered by F measure.

There are 13 residues in the CDR3. V lost 0 bases and J lost 3, with 0 bases in between. Researchers reported that TCR beta cDNA libraries carried unique molecular identifiers. MiXCR, run by TCRdb on the PCR reads, gives a single entry per CDR3 protein. The sample carries about 540,000 distinct CDR3 sequences, 30% to 40% recorded once. The source material was blood. The TCR originated in a girl aged 2-17 years with multiple sclerosis. The V and J genes are TRBV12-3 or TRBV12-4 and TRBJ2-6; no clear D. CDR3: CASSLAGANVLTF. The CDR3 nucleotides are TGTGCCAGCAGTTTAGCTGGGGCCAACGTCCTGACTTTC.